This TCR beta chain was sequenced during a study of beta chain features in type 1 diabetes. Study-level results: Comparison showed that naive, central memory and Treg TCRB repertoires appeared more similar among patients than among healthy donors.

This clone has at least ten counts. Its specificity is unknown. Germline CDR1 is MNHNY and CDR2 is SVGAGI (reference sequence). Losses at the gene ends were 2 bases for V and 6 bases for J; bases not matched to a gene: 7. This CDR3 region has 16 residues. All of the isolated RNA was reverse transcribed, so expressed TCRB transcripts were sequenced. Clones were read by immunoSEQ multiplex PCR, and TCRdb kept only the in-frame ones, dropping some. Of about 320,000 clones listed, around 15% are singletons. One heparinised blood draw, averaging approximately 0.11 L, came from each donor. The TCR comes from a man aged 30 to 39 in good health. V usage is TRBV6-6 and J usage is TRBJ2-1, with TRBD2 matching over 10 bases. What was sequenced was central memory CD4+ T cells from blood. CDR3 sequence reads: CASSYTSGLATNEQFF. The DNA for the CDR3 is TGTGCCAGCAGTTACACATCGGGACTAGCGACCAATGAGCAGTTCTTC.